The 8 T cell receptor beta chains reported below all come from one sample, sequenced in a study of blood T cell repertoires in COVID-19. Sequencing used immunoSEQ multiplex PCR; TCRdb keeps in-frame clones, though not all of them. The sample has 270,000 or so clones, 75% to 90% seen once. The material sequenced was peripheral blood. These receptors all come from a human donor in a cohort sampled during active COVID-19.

CDR3 sequence (DNA): TGTGCCAGCAGCCACCTACAGGGTAACACTGAAGCTTTCTTT. Residues: CASSHLQGNTEAFF. The chain recombines TRBV28 with TRBJ1-1, with D possibly matching TRBD1 (6 bases). CDR3 length: 14 amino acids. The V gene's germline CDR1 is MDHEN and CDR2 SYDVKM. Trimming took off 6 bases at V and 2 bases at J, with 13 bases between the two ends.

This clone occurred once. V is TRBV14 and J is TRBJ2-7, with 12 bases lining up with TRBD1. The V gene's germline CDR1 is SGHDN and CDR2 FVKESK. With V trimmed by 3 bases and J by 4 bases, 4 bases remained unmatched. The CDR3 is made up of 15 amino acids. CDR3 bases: TGTGCCAGCAGCCAGGGACAGGGGGCATGGTACGAGCAGTACTTC. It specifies CASSQGQGAWYEQYF. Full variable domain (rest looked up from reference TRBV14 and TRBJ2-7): EAGVTQFPSHSVIEKGQTVTLRCDPISGHDNLYWYRRVMGKEIKFLLHFVKESKQDESGMPNNRFLAERTGGTYSTLKVQPAELEDSGVYFCASSQGQGAWYEQYFGPGTRLTVT.

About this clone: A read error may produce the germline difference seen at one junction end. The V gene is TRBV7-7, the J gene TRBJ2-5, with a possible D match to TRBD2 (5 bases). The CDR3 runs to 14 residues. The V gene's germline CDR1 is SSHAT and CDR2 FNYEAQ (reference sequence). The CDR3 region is CASSPGLREETQYF. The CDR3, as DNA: TGTGCTAGCAGCCCGGGGTTGAGGGAAGAGACCCAGTACTTC. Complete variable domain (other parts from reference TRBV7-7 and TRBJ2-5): GAGVSQSPRYKVTKRGQDVTLRCDPISSHATLYWYQQALGQGPEFLTYFNYEAQPDKSGLPSDRFSAERPEGSISTLTIQRTEQRDSAMYRCASSPGLREETQYFGPGTRLLVL.

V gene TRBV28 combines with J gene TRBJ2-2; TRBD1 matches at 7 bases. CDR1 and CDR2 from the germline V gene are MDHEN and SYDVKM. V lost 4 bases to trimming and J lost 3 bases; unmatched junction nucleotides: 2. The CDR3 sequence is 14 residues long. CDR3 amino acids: CASSWDSDTGELFF. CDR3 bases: TGTGCCAGCAGTTGGGACAGCGACACCGGGGAGCTGTTTTTT.

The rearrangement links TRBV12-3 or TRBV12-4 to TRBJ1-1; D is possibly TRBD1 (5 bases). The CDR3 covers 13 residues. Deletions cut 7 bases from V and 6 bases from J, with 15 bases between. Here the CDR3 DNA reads TGTGCCAGCACCCTGACAGTGGTGGCTGAAGCTTTCTTT. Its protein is CASTLTVVAEAFF.

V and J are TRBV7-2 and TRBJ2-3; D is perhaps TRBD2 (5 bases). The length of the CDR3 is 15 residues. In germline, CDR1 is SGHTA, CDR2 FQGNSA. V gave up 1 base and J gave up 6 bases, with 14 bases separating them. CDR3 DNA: TGTGCCAGCAGCTTAGATGGTACTAGTCTCGATACGCAGTATTTT. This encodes CASSLDGTSLDTQYF.

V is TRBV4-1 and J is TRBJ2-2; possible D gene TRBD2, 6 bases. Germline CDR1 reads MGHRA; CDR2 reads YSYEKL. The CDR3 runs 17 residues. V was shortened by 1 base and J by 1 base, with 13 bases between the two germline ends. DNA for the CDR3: TGCGCCAGCAGCCAAGGTCCCACCGGGAGGAACACCGGGGAGCTGTTTTTT. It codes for CASSQGPTGRNTGELFF.

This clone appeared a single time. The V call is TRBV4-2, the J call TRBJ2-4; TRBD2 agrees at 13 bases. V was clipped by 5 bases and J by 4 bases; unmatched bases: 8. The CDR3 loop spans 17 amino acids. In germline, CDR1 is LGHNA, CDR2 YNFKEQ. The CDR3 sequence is CASSSPTSGGGKNIQYF. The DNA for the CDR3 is TGTGCCAGCAGCTCACCAACTAGCGGGGGGGGAAAAAACATTCAGTACTTC.